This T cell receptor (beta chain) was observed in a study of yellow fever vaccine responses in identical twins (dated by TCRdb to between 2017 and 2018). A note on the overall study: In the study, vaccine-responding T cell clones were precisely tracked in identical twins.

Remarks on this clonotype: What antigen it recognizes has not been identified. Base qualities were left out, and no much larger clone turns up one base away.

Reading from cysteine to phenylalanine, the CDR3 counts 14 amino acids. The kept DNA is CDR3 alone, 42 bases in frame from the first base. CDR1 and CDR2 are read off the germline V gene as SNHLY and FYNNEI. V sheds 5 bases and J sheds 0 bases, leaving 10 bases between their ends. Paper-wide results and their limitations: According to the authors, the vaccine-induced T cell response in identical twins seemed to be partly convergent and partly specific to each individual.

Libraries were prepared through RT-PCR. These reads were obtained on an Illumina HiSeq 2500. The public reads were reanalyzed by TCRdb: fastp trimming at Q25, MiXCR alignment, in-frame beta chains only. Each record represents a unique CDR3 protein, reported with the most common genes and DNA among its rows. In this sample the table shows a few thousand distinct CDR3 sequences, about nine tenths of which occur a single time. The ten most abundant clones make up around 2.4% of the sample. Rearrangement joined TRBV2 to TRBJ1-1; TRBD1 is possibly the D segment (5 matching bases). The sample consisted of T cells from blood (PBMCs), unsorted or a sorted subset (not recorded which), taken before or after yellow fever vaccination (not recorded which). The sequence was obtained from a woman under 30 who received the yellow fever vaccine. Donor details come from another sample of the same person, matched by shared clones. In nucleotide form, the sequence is TGTGCCAGCAGTCTGGACACTCTGAACACTGAAGCTTTCTTT. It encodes CASSLDTLNTEAFF.